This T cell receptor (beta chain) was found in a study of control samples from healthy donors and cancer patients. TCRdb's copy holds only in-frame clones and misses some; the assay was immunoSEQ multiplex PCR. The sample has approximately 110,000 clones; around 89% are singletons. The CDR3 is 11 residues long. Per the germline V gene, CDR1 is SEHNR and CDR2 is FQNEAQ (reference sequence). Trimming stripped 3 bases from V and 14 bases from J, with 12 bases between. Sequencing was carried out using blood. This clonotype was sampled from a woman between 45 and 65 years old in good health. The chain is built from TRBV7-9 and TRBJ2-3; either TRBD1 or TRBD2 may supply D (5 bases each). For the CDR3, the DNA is TGTGCCAGCAGCTTTGGGGGAATTCGGTATTTT. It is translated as CASSFGGIRYF.